This passage covers 19 T cell receptor beta chains from one sample sequenced in a study of shared clonotypes between healthy human individuals (dated by TCRdb to about 2020). Libraries were built with the immunoSEQ multiplex PCR assay. TCRdb provides this immuneACCESS table in a form limited to in-frame rearrangements. Some clones are lacking; in checked studies, under half of them reflect an unresolved V gene, and why the rest are absent is not known. This sample gives roughly 2 million clones in total; 85% to 95% of them show up just once. The ten top clones hold more than 0.1% of the sample. The sequenced sample was naive CD4+ T cells sorted from blood. This specimen's cell subset or site label, interpreted: CD45RA+ positively selected. The receptors come from a young man in good health.

This chain uses TRBV10-3 with TRBJ2-7; TRBD1 matches 9 bases. J was trimmed by 4 bases and V by 6 bases; bases with no gene match: 10. This CDR3 comprises 15 residues. From germline, CDR1 is ENHRY and CDR2 SYGVKD. CDR3 in DNA: TGTGCCATCAGGAACGACAGGGGGGTCTCGTACGAGCAGTACTTC. Its protein is CAIRNDRGVSYEQYF.

The J gene is TRBJ2-7, the V gene TRBV30; D may be TRBD1 or TRBD2 (6 bases each). The CDR3 spans 16 residues. Germline lookup yields CDR1 GTSNPN and CDR2 SVGIG (reference sequence). V lost 3 bases and J 3 bases, leaving 21 bases between the germline ends. CDR3 in DNA: TGTGCCTGGAGCCGGGGGACCGGAGGGGGTAGCTACGAGCAGTACTTC. Protein: CAWSRGTGGGSYEQYF.

The chain joins TRBV15 to TRBJ1-6, with D possibly TRBD1 on 5 matching bases. Germline values: CDR1 LNHNV, CDR2 YYDKDF (reference sequence). Trimming took off 0 bases at V and 7 bases at J, with 19 bases between the two ends. This CDR3 has 18 amino acids. CDR3 sequence reads: CATSREALGLGANSPLHF. CDR3 sequence (DNA): TGTGCCACCAGCAGAGAAGCCCTTGGCCTTGGGGCCAATTCACCCCTCCACTTT.

Comment on this clone: Germline and junction disagree at one end, which may indicate a read error. The rearrangement links TRBV6-6 to TRBJ1-1, with 9 nucleotides matching TRBD1. Germline V gene data show CDR1 as MNHNY and CDR2 as SVGAGI (reference sequence). CDR3 length: 15 residues. Here the CDR3 DNA reads TGTGCCAGCAGTTACACAGGGGGCCTGAAAACTGAAGCTTTCTTT. Translating it yields CASSYTGGLKTEAFF.

In nucleotides, the CDR3 is TGCGCCAGCAGCGAAGGGACCGTAACGGGATATGGCTACACCTTC. Protein product: CASSEGTVTGYGYTF. The gene calls are TRBV4-1 and TRBJ1-2; a weak D match, TRBD1 (5 bases). Germline-derived CDR1 and CDR2 are MGHRA and YSYEKL. This CDR3 is built from 15 residues. V lost 5 bases to trimming and J lost 5 bases, with 18 bases between them.

The chain combines TRBV2 with TRBJ1-1; perhaps TRBD1 as D (5 bases). V lost 1 base to trimming and J lost 1 base, with 7 bases between them. This CDR3 is built from 14 residues. CDR1 and CDR2 (germline): SNHLY, FYNNEI. As DNA, the CDR3 is TGTGCCAGCAGTGAAGGGACAAGGAACACTGAAGCTTTCTTT. Translating gives CASSEGTRNTEAFF.

The rearrangement joins TRBV11-2 to TRBJ2-5; 8 bases align to TRBD1. V lost 3 bases and J lost 1; bases outside the gene matches: 1. Germline CDR1 and CDR2: SGHAT and FQNNGV. This CDR3 is built from 14 residues. The CDR3 loop is CASSFQGAQETQYF. CDR3 nucleotides: TGTGCCAGCAGCTTTCAGGGGGCCCAAGAGACCCAGTACTTC.

The J gene is TRBJ2-7, the V gene TRBV6-5; possible D gene TRBD1, 5 bases. The CDR3 is made up of 15 amino acids. V was shortened by 5 bases and J by 1 base, with 15 bases between the two germline ends. The germline CDR1 and CDR2 sequences are MNHEY and SVGAGI. Here the CDR3 DNA reads TGTGCCAGCAGTCCCACCGACAGTAGATCCTACGAGCAGTACTTC. It encodes CASSPTDSRSYEQYF.

The genes are TRBV9 and TRBJ2-7; TRBD1 aligns across 8 bases. The CDR3 spans 15 residues. Looked up from germline, CDR1 is SGDLS and CDR2 is YYNGEE. After removal of 5 bases from V and 7 bases from J, the junction contained 14 bases not matched to a gene. CDR3 sequence: CASSRSQGALREQYF. The DNA for the CDR3 is TGTGCCAGCAGTCGCAGCCAGGGGGCTCTTCGGGAGCAGTACTTC.

The V call is TRBV28, the J call TRBJ1-5; D is unresolved. The V end lost 0 bases, the J end lost 5 bases, and 8 bases lay between the germline ends. The germline V gene encodes CDR1 MDHEN and CDR2 SYDVKM. The CDR3 sequence is 14 residues long. CDR3 DNA sequence: TGTGCCAGCAGTTTATGGGGGAACGATCAGCCCCAGCATTTT. Its translation: CASSLWGNDQPQHF.

The chain carries TRBV28 and TRBJ2-7; D is undetermined. Trimming stripped 2 bases from V and 2 bases from J, with 13 bases between. Germline loops: CDR1 MDHEN, CDR2 SYDVKM. This CDR3 contains 15 residues. The CDR3 here is CASSLPPGQPYEQYF. The CDR3 nucleotides read TGTGCCAGCAGTTTACCCCCGGGTCAGCCCTACGAGCAGTACTTC.

The chain combines TRBV9 with TRBJ2-3, with 13 bases fitting TRBD2. The junction had 10 bases not matched to a gene; V was cut back by 4 bases and J by 2 bases. The CDR3 is 18 amino acids. Germline CDR1 SGDLS, CDR2 YYNGEE. The CDR3 reads CASSFGLAGEMITDTQYF. CDR3 DNA sequence: TGTGCCAGCAGCTTTGGACTAGCGGGAGAGATGATCACAGATACGCAGTATTTT.

The chain recombines TRBV5-8 with TRBJ2-1; 10 nucleotides align to TRBD2. The CDR3 contains 16 residues. Germline V gives CDR1 SGHTS, CDR2 YDEGEE. V gave up 1 base and J gave up 8 bases; unmatched junction bases: 9. CDR3 bases: TGTGCCAGCAGCTTGCTAGGAAGCGGGAGGGAGGATGAGCAGTTCTTC. This sequence encodes CASSLLGSGREDEQFF.

V gene TRBV10-3 combines with J gene TRBJ2-1; D could derive from TRBD1 or TRBD2 (6 bases each). The CDR3 spans 15 residues. V lost 5 bases to trimming and J lost 8 bases, with 19 bases between them. In germline, CDR1 is ENHRY, CDR2 SYGVKD. CDR3 amino acids: CAISRSMYGGDEQFF. The CDR3, as DNA: TGTGCCATCAGTCGTTCGATGTACGGGGGCGATGAGCAGTTCTTC.

The chain is built from TRBV7-8 and TRBJ2-2; 8 nucleotides line up with TRBD2. Germline assignment: CDR1 SGHVS and CDR2 FQNEAQ. V gave up 1 base and J gave up 5 bases; unmatched junction bases: 6. CDR3 size: 16 residues. CDR3 loop: CASSLGGSGVTGELFF. The CDR3 DNA sequence: TGTGCCAGCAGCTTAGGTGGTAGCGGGGTTACCGGGGAGCTGTTTTTT.

This clone was recorded many times. Other DNA sequences from this sample encode an identical CDR3 as well. V usage is TRBV29-1 and J usage is TRBJ2-7; D unresolved. There are 13 residues in the CDR3. Germline assignment: CDR1 SQVTM and CDR2 ANQGSEA. The V and J ends lost 3 bases and 0 bases respectively, with 9 bases between them. CDR3: CSVEVPGSYEQYF. Here the CDR3 DNA reads TGCAGCGTTGAGGTTCCAGGCTCCTACGAGCAGTACTTC.

The rearrangement uses TRBV21-1 and TRBJ1-1. TRBV21-1 is labeled a pseudogene. The CDR3 extends over 16 amino acids. CDR3 region: CASSFLGSHMNTEAFF. In DNA, the CDR3 is TGTGCCAGCAGCTTTCTAGGGAGCCACATGAACACTGAAGCTTTCTTT.

CDR3 sequence reads: CASSTPGLVYGYTF. In DNA form, the CDR3 reads TGTGCCAGTAGTACTCCGGGACTTGTCTATGGCTACACCTTC. V gene TRBV19 combines with J gene TRBJ1-2, with D possibly matching TRBD1 (5 bases). The germline gives CDR1 LNHDA, CDR2 SQIVND (reference sequence). Trimming pared 4 bases from V and 4 bases from J, leaving 13 bases between. The CDR3 loop spans 14 amino acids.

The chain has TRBV28 and TRBJ1-2, with 9 bases fitting TRBD1. With V trimmed by 6 bases and J by 4 bases, 9 bases remained unmatched. Germline-derived CDR1 and CDR2 are MDHEN and SYDVKM. The CDR3 is 15 residues long. CDR3 residues: CASSYRGRGTYGYTF. CDR3 in DNA: TGTGCCAGCAGCTACAGGGGGCGAGGGACCTATGGCTACACCTTC.